The 26 T cell receptor beta chains given below trace back to one sample, sequenced in a study of T cell changes during pregnancy in multiple sclerosis. Clones were read by immunoSEQ multiplex PCR, and TCRdb kept only the in-frame ones, dropping some. This sample carries about 120,000 clones, over 85% of them seen once, and the ten largest clones take 6% to 7%. Sequenced here: peripheral blood, sampled before pregnancy. The origin of the receptors is a female donor with multiple sclerosis, enrolled in a pregnancy study.

J is TRBJ1-1 and V is TRBV5-1, with TRBD1 identical over 11 bases. V lost 4 bases to trimming and J lost 2 bases; unmatched junction nucleotides: 1. CDR3 length: 14 residues. Germline assignment: CDR1 SGHRS and CDR2 YFSETQ. The CDR3 spells CASSGTGGNTEAFF. DNA of the CDR3: TGCGCCAGCAGCGGGACAGGGGGTAACACTGAAGCTTTCTTT.

The chain joins TRBV15 to TRBJ2-7; TRBD1 might be the D (7 bases). The germline V gene has CDR1 LNHNV and CDR2 YYDKDF (reference sequence). The germline V and J ends were trimmed by 6 bases and 0 bases, with 18 bases remaining between them. CDR3 length equals 16 residues. This chain's CDR3 is CATRDSGGPTSYEQYF. The DNA of the CDR3 is TGTGCCACCAGGGACTCAGGGGGGCCAACCTCCTACGAGCAGTACTTC.

The chain employs TRBV28 and TRBJ2-5; 9 positions agree with TRBD1. This CDR3 has 15 amino acids. The J segment lost 2 bases and the V segment lost 2 bases, leaving 3 bases of the junction unmatched. The germline gives CDR1 MDHEN, CDR2 SYDVKM. Written as DNA, the CDR3 is TGTGCCAGCAGTTTAGGGGGACAGGGTCAAGAGACCCAGTACTTC. Translating gives CASSLGGQGQETQYF.

This clone appeared a single time. The chain uses TRBV10-3 and TRBJ1-1; D not certain. In germline, CDR1 is ENHRY, CDR2 SYGVKD. This CDR3 region has 12 residues. The V gene lost 5 bases and the J gene lost 6 bases, with 10 bases spanning the gap. CDR3 region: CAISKGGPEAFF. The CDR3 coding sequence is TGTGCCATCAGTAAGGGAGGGCCTGAAGCTTTCTTT.

The chain uses TRBV28 and TRBJ2-6, with D hard to call. With 6 bases removed from V and 1 base from J, the gap between germline ends came to 4 bases. Germline V lookup: CDR1 MDHEN, CDR2 SYDVKM. The CDR3 totals 13 residues. The CDR3 spells CASSASGANVLTF. The CDR3 region has the DNA TGTGCCAGCAGCGCGTCTGGGGCCAACGTCCTGACTTTC.

V is TRBV6-1 and J is TRBJ2-3; possible D gene TRBD2, 5 bases. The length of the CDR3 is 15 residues. The germline V and J ends were trimmed by 2 bases and 2 bases, with 11 bases remaining between them. CDR1 is MNHNS, CDR2 SASEGT, per germline. CDR3 sequence reads: CASSETGIDTDTQYF. The DNA for the CDR3 is TGTGCCAGCAGTGAAACCGGGATTGACACAGATACGCAGTATTTT.

V is TRBV25-1 and J is TRBJ2-1, with a tentative D call TRBD1 (6 bases). The V end was cut by 5 bases, the J end by 5 bases, with 13 bases between. Germline V gives CDR1 MGHDK, CDR2 SYGVNS. The CDR3 runs 14 residues. The CDR3: CASSRGGLDNEQFF. Here the CDR3 DNA reads TGTGCCAGCAGTCGAGGGGGTCTGGACAATGAGCAGTTCTTC.

V gene TRBV7-9 combines with J gene TRBJ2-7; possible D gene TRBD1, 7 bases. From germline, CDR1 is SEHNR and CDR2 FQNEAQ (reference sequence). This CDR3 spans 15 amino acids. Trimming removed 1 base at V and 3 bases at J, with 13 bases between. The CDR3, as DNA: TGTGCCAGCAGCTTAGGGGGGGCAGGGGGCTACGAGCAGTACTTC. Translated: CASSLGGAGGYEQYF.

The chain links TRBV6-1 to TRBJ1-1; D is perhaps TRBD1 (5 bases). Trimming took 0 bases from V and 4 from J, leaving 9 bases between them. The CDR3 is made up of 14 amino acids. Germline CDR1 and CDR2: MNHNS and SASEGT. CDR3 loop: CASSEAGASTEAFF. In DNA form, the CDR3 reads TGTGCCAGCAGTGAAGCAGGGGCTAGCACTGAAGCTTTCTTT.

This clone has only one observation. The J gene is TRBJ2-7, the V gene TRBV6-5, with 10 positions matching TRBD1. The germline V gene encodes CDR1 MNHEY and CDR2 SVGAGI. CDR3 length: 15 residues. Trimming took 2 bases from V and 9 from J; bases not matched to a gene: 10. The CDR3 is CASSYRQDRGSRQYF. CDR3 DNA: TGTGCCAGCAGTTACCGCCAGGACAGGGGGAGTCGGCAGTACTTC.

In this sample, this clone turned up a few times. V usage is TRBV19 and J usage is TRBJ1-1; weak D call: TRBD1 (6 bases). The germline V gene has CDR1 LNHDA and CDR2 SQIVND (reference sequence). V lost 5 bases to trimming and J lost 5 bases, with 15 bases between them. The CDR3 has 14 amino acids. CDR3 sequence: CASSSLMRGTEAFF. CDR3 DNA sequence: TGTGCCAGTAGTTCACTCATGAGGGGGACTGAAGCTTTCTTT.

The chain couples TRBV5-1 to TRBJ1-1; 7 bases line up with TRBD1. V lost 4 bases to trimming and J lost 8 bases; unmatched junction nucleotides: 14. CDR1 and CDR2 from the germline V gene are SGHRS and YFSETQ. This CDR3 comprises 15 residues. CDR3 DNA: TGCGCCAGCAGCGTCCGACAGGGAAAGGGTCGAGAAGCTTTCTTT. Amino acid sequence: CASSVRQGKGREAFF.

The rearrangement uses TRBV10-1 and TRBJ2-1; the D gene is possibly TRBD2 (5 bases). The V end lost 3 bases, the J end lost 9 bases, and 21 bases lay between the germline ends. The CDR3 extends over 16 amino acids. Germline values: CDR1 WNHNN, CDR2 SYGVQD (reference sequence). The CDR3 sequence: CASSDGVGPSPVEQFF. The CDR3 DNA is TGCGCCAGCAGTGACGGGGTCGGACCCTCGCCCGTTGAGCAGTTCTTC.

This clone was picked up one time. The chain links TRBV2 to TRBJ2-2, with D uncertain. Germline assignment: CDR1 SNHLY and CDR2 FYNNEI. Trimming cost V 3 bases and J 5 bases, with 13 bases left between them. CDR3 size: 15 residues. The CDR3 coding sequence is TGTGCCAGCAGTGATATGTCCACGGGTACCGGGGAGCTGTTTTTT. Translated, it gives CASSDMSTGTGELFF. The full variable domain, with the rest looked up from reference TRBV2 and TRBJ2-2, is EPEVTQTPSHQVTQMGQEVILRCVPISNHLYFYWYRQILGQKVEFLVSFYNNEISEKSEIFDDQFSVERPDGSNFTLKIRSTKLEDSAMYFCASSDMSTGTGELFFGEGSRLTVL.

The J gene is TRBJ1-2, the V gene TRBV7-7, with D possibly TRBD1 on 5 matching bases. Germline values: CDR1 SSHAT, CDR2 FNYEAQ (reference sequence). Trimming took 6 bases from V and 4 from J, leaving 18 bases between them. The CDR3 totals 15 residues. In DNA, the CDR3 is TGTGCCAGCAGGTCGGGGGTCCACCAACTCTATGGCTACACCTTC. The encoded protein is CASRSGVHQLYGYTF.

This clone appeared once. The chain links TRBV19 to TRBJ2-5, with 12 bases matching TRBD2. The CDR3 contains 16 residues. The ends lost 4 bases at V and 1 base at J; junction bases unmatched: 4. CDR1 and CDR2 (germline): LNHDA, SQIVND (reference sequence). The CDR3 is CASSTGLAGSQETQYF. Here the CDR3 DNA reads TGTGCCAGTAGTACCGGACTAGCGGGATCCCAAGAGACCCAGTACTTC.

The rearrangement joins TRBV29-1 to TRBJ2-3; 8 bases align to TRBD2. V lost 7 bases and J lost 3; bases outside the gene matches: 15. In germline, CDR1 is SQVTM, CDR2 ANQGSEA. This CDR3 has 16 amino acids. CDR3 DNA: TGCAGCGCTGGGGGGTATAGCGGGGCTGATACAGATACGCAGTATTTT. This codes for CSAGGYSGADTDTQYF.

The V and J genes are TRBV4-2 and TRBJ2-1; D is possibly TRBD2 (6 bases). Germline V gene lookup returns CDR1 LGHNA and CDR2 YNFKEQ. V gave up 1 base and J gave up 0 bases, with 10 bases separating them. The CDR3 sequence is 16 residues long. The CDR3 nucleotides are TGTGCCAGCAGCCAAGCTGTGACTAGCTCCTACAATGAGCAGTTCTTC. This encodes CASSQAVTSSYNEQFF.

The CDR3 nucleotides are TGTGCCAGCAGCCTGGGACAGGCAACCTACGAGCAGTACTTC. It encodes CASSLGQATYEQYF. The chain links TRBV6-5 to TRBJ2-7, with 8 bases identical to TRBD1. Losses at the gene ends were 6 bases for V and 2 bases for J; bases not matched to a gene: 6. Germline V gene data show CDR1 as MNHEY and CDR2 as SVGAGI. This CDR3 has 14 residues.

The gene calls are TRBV7-6 and TRBJ2-1; 9 bases match TRBD2. Per germline, CDR1 SGHVS and CDR2 FNYEAQ. J was trimmed by 2 bases and V by 0 bases; bases with no gene match: 11. The CDR3 consists of 19 residues. CDR3 sequence: CASSLAGGGLAITYNEQFF. Written as DNA, the CDR3 is TGTGCCAGCAGCTTAGCGGGAGGGGGACTAGCCATCACCTACAATGAGCAGTTCTTC.

V and J are TRBV7-2 and TRBJ1-2, with D maybe TRBD1 (5 bases). CDR1 is SGHTA, CDR2 FQGNSA, per germline. Trimming took 6 bases from V and 3 from J, leaving 14 bases between them. This CDR3 is built from 14 residues. The CDR3 loop reads CASRADSTDYGYTF. In DNA form, the CDR3 reads TGTGCCAGCAGGGCAGACAGTACCGACTATGGCTACACCTTC. The full variable domain, its missing parts supplied by reference TRBV7-2 and TRBJ1-2, is GAGVSQSPSNKVTEKGKDVELRCDPISGHTALYWYRQSLGQGLEFLIYFQGNSAPDKSGLPSDRFSAERTGGSVSTLTIQRTQQEDSAVYLCASRADSTDYGYTFGSGTRLTVV.

The rearrangement links TRBV5-1 to TRBJ2-3; 13 nucleotides match TRBD2. Trimming took 4 bases from V and 2 from J; bases not matched to a gene: 25. Germline assignment: CDR1 SGHRS and CDR2 YFSETQ. This CDR3 region has 23 residues. The CDR3 region is CASSPTGTGYEGLAGASTDTQYF. CDR3 nucleotides: TGCGCCAGCAGCCCCACAGGGACAGGGTACGAAGGACTAGCGGGAGCGTCCACAGATACGCAGTATTTT. The whole variable domain, remainder taken from reference TRBV5-1 and TRBJ2-3, is KAGVTQTPRYLIKTRGQQVTLSCSPISGHRSVSWYQQTPGQGLQFLFEYFSETQRNKGNFPGRFSGRQFSNSRSEMNVSTLELGDSALYLCASSPTGTGYEGLAGASTDTQYFGPGTRLTVL.

The V call is TRBV9, the J call TRBJ1-2; TRBD1 is a possible D gene (5 bases). Trimming removed 0 bases from V and 2 bases from J, with 5 bases in between. From germline, CDR1 is SGDLS and CDR2 YYNGEE. The CDR3 contains 13 residues. The CDR3 nucleotides are TGTGCCAGCAGCGTAGCAGGGAACTATGGCTACACCTTC. Its translation: CASSVAGNYGYTF.

The chain uses TRBV19 and TRBJ2-7, with 14 nucleotides matching TRBD2. V was clipped by 7 bases and J by 7 bases; unmatched bases: 3. The V gene's germline CDR1 is LNHDA and CDR2 SQIVND (reference sequence). This CDR3 is 13 amino acids long. The CDR3, as DNA: TGTGCCAGTACCGGGACTAGCGGGAGAGAGCAGTACTTC. Its translation is CASTGTSGREQYF.

In its sample, this clone was seen once. The J gene is TRBJ2-7, the V gene TRBV6-5, with D perhaps TRBD2 (6 bases). The CDR3 extends over 15 amino acids. Germline CDR1 is MNHEY and CDR2 is SVGAGI. With 0 bases removed from V and 2 bases from J, the gap between germline ends came to 11 bases. This CDR3 reads CASSYSAGSPYEQYF. CDR3 nucleotides: TGTGCCAGCAGTTACTCGGCGGGATCTCCCTACGAGCAGTACTTC.

CDR3 sequence: CASSRLRQGGEQFF. CDR3 coding DNA: TGCGCCAGCAGCCGCCTCCGGCAGGGAGGCGAGCAGTTCTTC. The chain is built from TRBV4-1 and TRBJ2-1; a weak D match, TRBD2 (6 bases). V shed 4 bases and J shed 10 bases, with 17 bases lying between them. CDR3 size: 14 residues. CDR1 is MGHRA and CDR2 is YSYEKL in the germline V gene.